This TCR beta chain stems from a study of TIL therapy for anti-PD-1-resistant metastatic lung cancer. Turning to the study itself: Tumors had a median PD-L1 proportion score of 5% to 6.5%.

Time point meaning: pre-treatment sample, taken before nivolumab and TIL therapy. Stage 4 NSCLC adults joined between late 2017 and January 2020. Study-wide results and caveats: Patients were highly selected, enriched for treatment-naive, never-smoker and oncogene-addicted cases.

This was the immunoSEQ v3 assay. Only in-frame clones appear in the TCRdb table, and some are missing; sequencing was by immunoSEQ multiplex PCR. Of tens of thousands of clones listed, 70% to 80% are singletons. With regard to this clone: Its antigen is currently unknown.

Source: blood, taken at baseline. This receptor was obtained from a man aged 70 or older with non-small cell lung cancer.

CDR3: CAIGDREKNNEQFF. The CDR3 bases are TGTGCCATTGGGGACAGGGAGAAGAACAATGAGCAGTTCTTC. The V gene is TRBV10-3, the J gene TRBJ2-1, with 9 bases identical to TRBD1. V lost 9 bases and J lost 5; bases outside the gene matches: 8. This CDR3 is 14 amino acids long. Germline V gene sequence: CDR1 ENHRY, CDR2 SYGVKD.